A selection of T cell receptor beta chains follows, all from one sample in a study of T cells in localized non-small cell lung cancer. TCRdb's copy holds only in-frame clones and misses some; the assay was immunoSEQ multiplex PCR. The sample yields more than 11,000 clones, around 90% seen once. The material was peripheral blood mononuclear cells, obtained before any cancer treatment. These receptors were taken from a man aged 40-75 years with stage III lung adenocarcinoma. CDR3s include the opening cysteine and the closing phenylalanine or tryptophan. D genes are given only for firm matches. Clone size, where shown, is once, few, many, or a class for clones that have expanded.

TRBV5-1	.	once	TRBJ2-1	CASSFDSNSYNEQFF	TGCGCCAGCAGCTTCGACTCAAACTCCTACAATGAGCAGTTCTTC
TRBV7-2	TRBD1	.	TRBJ2-5	CASSPGQGRETQYF	TGTGCCAGCAGCCCGGGACAGGGAAGAGAGACCCAGTACTTC
TRBV5-8	.	.	TRBJ1-5	CASSLDWGPQHF	TGTGCCAGCAGCTTGGATTGGGGGCCCCAGCATTTT
TRBV18	TRBD2	.	TRBJ2-7	CASSLAGNNYEQYF	TGTGCCAGCTCACTAGCGGGGAATAATTACGAGCAGTACTTC
TRBV5-1	.	.	TRBJ2-1	CASSLGLENNEQFF	TGCGCCAGCAGCTTGGGACTAGAAAACAATGAGCAGTTCTTC
TRBV7-9	TRBD2	.	TRBJ2-1	CASSLESGIPYNEQFF	TGTGCCAGCAGCTTAGAAAGCGGGATCCCCTACAATGAGCAGTTCTTC
TRBV7-2	.	.	TRBJ2-7	CASSVGLSGSYEQYF	TGTGCCAGCAGCGTTGGACTATCGGGCTCCTACGAGCAGTACTTC
TRBV7-9	.	few	TRBJ2-3	CASGAVQGHADTQYF	TGTGCCAGCGGGGCGGTACAGGGCCACGCAGATACGCAGTATTTT
TRBV7-2	.	.	TRBJ2-1	CASSLVRSSYNEQFF	TGTGCCAGCAGCTTAGTCAGGAGCTCCTACAATGAGCAGTTCTTC
TRBV7-2	.	.	TRBJ1-1	CASSSEINTNTEAFF	TGTGCCAGCAGCTCAGAGATAAACACGAACACTGAAGCTTTCTTT
TRBV11-2	TRBD1	.	TRBJ2-1	CASSRPGQDHNEQFF	TGTGCCAGCAGCCGGCCGGGACAGGACCATAATGAGCAGTTCTTC
TRBV7-9	.	.	TRBJ1-4	CASSYPGLRNEKLFF	TGTGCCAGCAGCTACCCGGGACTGCGAAATGAAAAACTGTTTTTT
TRBV18	.	.	TRBJ1-1	CASSPGINTEAFF	TGTGCCAGCTCACCAGGGATCAACACTGAAGCTTTCTTT
TRBV2	.	.	TRBJ2-1	CASSEFLGRYNEQFF	TGTGCCAGCAGTGAATTCCTGGGGAGATACAATGAGCAGTTCTTC
TRBV18	.	.	TRBJ2-7	CASSPQVSSYEQYF	TGTGCCAGCTCACCACAGGTTAGTTCCTACGAGCAGTACTTC
TRBV2	.	.	TRBJ2-1	CASSDVRAGNEQFF	TGTGCCAGCAGTGACGTAAGGGCTGGCAATGAGCAGTTCTTC
TRBV28	.	.	TRBJ2-5	CARTGETQYF	TGTGCCAGGACCGGGGAGACCCAGTACTTC
TRBV28	TRBD2	.	TRBJ2-7	CASSQSGASREQYF	TGTGCCAGCAGTCAAAGCGGGGCCTCCCGGGAGCAGTACTTC
TRBV7-6	.	.	TRBJ2-7	CASSLNTAPYEQYF	TGTGCCAGCAGCTTAAACACGGCCCCCTACGAGCAGTACTTC
TRBV6-5	.	.	TRBJ1-5	CASSPSGGNQPQHF	TGTGCCAGCAGTCCTTCCGGGGGCAATCAGCCCCAGCATTTT
TRBV20-1	.	once	TRBJ1-2	CGTDAYGYTF	TGCGGAACGGATGCTTACGGCTACACCTTC
TRBV2	.	.	TRBJ2-7	CASSEVRTQPQYF	TGTGCCAGCAGTGAAGTCCGGACTCAGCCTCAGTACTTC
TRBV5-1	.	.	TRBJ1-1	CASKGPGMTNTEAFF	TGCGCCAGCAAAGGTCCGGGGATGACGAACACTGAAGCTTTCTTT
TRBV5-1	.	.	TRBJ2-7	CASSLGGTFEQYF	TGCGCCAGCAGCTTGGGGGGAACTTTCGAGCAGTACTTC
TRBV19	.	.	TRBJ2-2	CASSMSANTGELFF	TGTGCCAGTAGTATGTCAGCGAACACCGGGGAGCTGTTTTTT
TRBV27	.	.	TRBJ1-2	CASSLSADYGYTF	TGTGCCAGCAGTTTATCGGCAGACTATGGCTACACCTTC
TRBV7-3	TRBD1	.	TRBJ1-2	CASSATGGYDGYTF	TGTGCCAGCAGCGCGACAGGGGGGTACGATGGCTACACCTTC
TRBV18	TRBD1	.	TRBJ2-5	CASSPDRATETQYF	TGTGCCAGCTCCCCGGACAGGGCAACGGAGACCCAGTACTTC
TRBV28	.	.	TRBJ2-7	CASRPGGGAYEQYF	TGTGCCAGCAGGCCGGGGGGCGGAGCCTACGAGCAGTACTTC
TRBV29-1	.	.	TRBJ2-5	CSVEPNQETQYF	TGCAGCGTTGAGCCCAACCAAGAGACCCAGTACTTC
TRBV28	.	.	TRBJ1-1	CASSLLRVNTEAFF	TGTGCCAGCAGTTTACTTAGAGTGAACACTGAAGCTTTCTTT
TRBV19	TRBD1	.	TRBJ1-1	CASSMIGQGLLDTEAFF	TGTGCCAGTAGTATGATTGGACAGGGACTCCTGGACACTGAAGCTTTCTTT
TRBV19	.	.	TRBJ2-2	CASSIMGRDSGGELFF	TGTGCCAGTAGTATAATGGGGCGGGACAGCGGCGGGGAGCTGTTTTTT
TRBV10-3	TRBD1	.	TRBJ2-3	CVTKGGIVTDTQYF	TGTGTCACCAAAGGGGGCATCGTCACAGATACGCAGTATTTT
TRBV4-3	TRBD1	.	TRBJ2-7	CASSQDWAGGLLIQEQYF	TGCGCCAGCAGCCAAGATTGGGCAGGGGGCCTCCTTATCCAGGAGCAGTACTTC